Below, 16 T cell receptor beta chains from the same sample are listed, as sequenced in a study of T cells in Graves' hyperthyroidism and ophthalmopathy. The TCR beta CDR3 regions underwent amplification using RNA transcripts as the source. RT-PCR in the first round (using the HTBI primer set) targeted the TCR CDR3. A single record per CDR3 protein comes from TCRdb applying MiXCR to the multiplex PCR reads. The sample lists around 56,000 distinct CDR3 sequences; approximately 53% were seen once. Specimen: blood. These receptors came from an older woman with Graves' ophthalmopathy.

This clonotype rates as medium-sized. The chain carries TRBV20-1 and TRBJ1-1; D remains unclear. V lost 3 bases and J lost 4, with 9 bases in between. Germline V lookup: CDR1 DFQATT, CDR2 SNEGSKA (reference sequence). The CDR3 runs to 12 residues. For the CDR3, the DNA is TGCAGTGCTAGGGATGGAATCACTGAAGCTTTCTTT. It encodes CSARDGITEAFF.

This chain joins TRBV7-9 and TRBJ1-3; D call uncertain. In germline, CDR1 is SEHNR, CDR2 FQNEAQ (reference sequence). The CDR3 contains 15 residues. With 4 bases removed from V and 1 base from J, the gap between germline ends came to 11 bases. The CDR3 protein is CASSSVDLSGNTIYF. DNA of the CDR3: TGTGCCAGCAGCTCCGTGGACTTATCTGGAAACACCATATATTTT. The entire variable domain, with the rest obtained from reference TRBV7-9 and TRBJ1-3, is as follows: DTGVSQNPRHKITKRGQNVTFRCDPISEHNRLYWYRQTLGQGPEFLTYFQNEAQLEKSRLLSDRFSAERPKGSFSTLEIQRTEQGDSAMYLCASSSVDLSGNTIYFGEGSWLTVV.

At least ten counts were recorded for this clonotype. The chain joins TRBV5-1 to TRBJ2-7; tentative D call: TRBD1 (5 bases). This CDR3 is 13 amino acids long. The germline V gene has CDR1 SGHRS and CDR2 YFSETQ. Trimming pared 0 bases from V and 1 base from J, leaving 5 bases between. CDR3 region: CASSLGQSYEQYF. The CDR3 DNA is TGCGCCAGCAGCTTGGGACAGTCCTACGAGCAGTACTTC.

This clonotype appeared many times. V usage is TRBV24-1 and J usage is TRBJ2-5; D remains ambiguous. The CDR3 has 13 residues. V lost 4 bases, J lost 5 bases, and 10 bases lay in between. In germline, CDR1 is KGHDR, CDR2 SFDVKD. This CDR3 reads CATSEPGGETQYF. Here the CDR3 DNA reads TGTGCCACCAGTGAGCCGGGTGGGGAGACCCAGTACTTC.

J is TRBJ2-3 and V is TRBV2; TRBD1 is a possible D gene (6 bases). CDR3 length: 15 residues. Trimming removed 6 bases at V and 11 bases at J, with 24 bases between. Germline V CDR1 and CDR2: SNHLY, FYNNEI. CDR3 region: CASSPNDRFYNEQYF. The CDR3 DNA is TGTGCCAGCAGCCCTAATGACAGGTTTTACAATGAGCAGTATTTT.

With respect to this clonotype: An end of the junction differs from the germline gene, which may be a read error. This chain connects TRBV4-1 to TRBJ2-2, with D possibly TRBD2 on 6 matching bases. CDR1 and CDR2 from the germline V gene are MGHRA and YSYEKL. The CDR3 length is 15 residues. The chain's CDR3 is CASSQVEWDSGELFF. The CDR3 DNA reads as TGCGCCAGCAGCCAAGTAGAATGGGACTCCGGGGAGTTGTTTTTT.

This clonotype was seen repeatedly, ten times or more. With a much larger clone just one base away, this may be a read error. The final CDR3 position lacks the conserved phenylalanine or tryptophan, pointing to a likely read error. The chain links TRBV4-1 to TRBJ1-3; tentative D call: TRBD1 (5 bases). Trimming left V 4 bases short and J 6 bases short, with 13 bases between. CDR3 length: 14 amino acids. The V gene's germline CDR1 is MGHRA and CDR2 YSYEKL. In DNA form, the CDR3 reads TGCGCCAGCAGCCGGGACGGGATTGCAAACACCATATATTCT. This codes for CASSRDGIANTIYS.

This sequence joins TRBV7-9 and TRBJ1-2; a possible D gene is TRBD1 (5 bases). Germline loops: CDR1 SEHNR, CDR2 FQNEAQ (reference sequence). Trimming shortened V by 4 bases and J by 4 bases, and 22 bases separated the two germline ends. CDR3 size: 17 residues. CDR3 amino acids: CASSSVDLSGTFYGYTF. The CDR3 DNA is TGTGCCAGCAGCTCCGTGGACTTATCTGGGACGTTCTATGGCTACACCTTC.

This clonotype was picked up many times. This sequence joins TRBV3-1 and TRBJ2-2; 8 bases align to TRBD2. This CDR3 has 15 amino acids. After removal of 2 bases from V and 7 bases from J, the junction contained 6 bases not matched to a gene. Germline CDR1 and CDR2: LGHDT and YNNKEL (reference sequence). The CDR3 nucleotides read TGTGCCAGCAGCCAACGGACTAGCCTTGTCGGGGAGCTGTTTTTT. Amino acids: CASSQRTSLVGELFF.

This clonotype was seen ten or more times. This chain joins TRBV28 and TRBJ2-3; D is possibly TRBD2 (6 bases). This CDR3 is built from 14 residues. V dropped 10 bases and J dropped 0 bases, with 14 bases sitting between them. The germline CDR1 and CDR2 sequences are MDHEN and SYDVKM. CDR3 nucleotide sequence: TGTGCCATAGGCGCGGGGCCTAGCACAGATACGCAGTATTTT. Protein sequence: CAIGAGPSTDTQYF.

This clonotype showed up many times. An end of the junction does not agree with germline; a read error may underlie this. This chain connects TRBV5-4 to TRBJ1-2; D not certain. CDR1 is SGHNT and CDR2 is YYREEE in the germline V gene (reference sequence). The CDR3 has 14 residues. The CDR3 sequence: CANSPEIVLYGYTF. CDR3 sequence (DNA): TGTGCCAACAGCCCAGAAATAGTGCTATATGGCTACACCTTC.

The V gene is TRBV20-1, the J gene TRBJ2-1, with D possibly being TRBD1 (6 bases). The CDR3 is made up of 14 amino acids. V gave up 0 bases and J gave up 5 bases, with 11 bases separating them. Germline-derived CDR1 and CDR2 are DFQATT and SNEGSKA (reference sequence). The DNA for the CDR3 is TGCAGTGCTAGAGATAGTAAGGGGGACAATGAGCAGTTCTTC. The encoded protein is CSARDSKGDNEQFF.

There are many counts of this clonotype. This chain connects TRBV15 to TRBJ2-3; D gene uncertain. This CDR3 is built from 15 residues. Germline loops: CDR1 LNHNV, CDR2 YYDKDF (reference sequence). Trimming removed 0 bases from V and 9 bases from J, with 16 bases in between. The DNA for the CDR3 is TGTGCCACCAGCAGAGATTTTCTAGGCGCCGGGACGCAGTATTTT. Encoded protein: CATSRDFLGAGTQYF.

This sequence joins TRBV20-1 and TRBJ2-1, with 9 bases aligning to TRBD2. This CDR3 contains 14 residues. CDR1 and CDR2 from the germline V gene are DFQATT and SNEGSKA (reference sequence). With V trimmed by 0 bases and J by 5 bases, 2 bases remained unmatched. In nucleotides, the CDR3 is TGCAGTGCTAGAGACGGGACTAGCAACAATGAGCAGTTCTTC. Translation gives CSARDGTSNNEQFF.

Comment on this clonotype: One end of the junction fails to match germline, which may point to a read error. The rearrangement links TRBV6-5 to TRBJ1-3; D ambiguous. Germline values: CDR1 MNHEY, CDR2 SVGAGI. This CDR3 comprises 15 residues. The CDR3 spells CASSDSVGRGNTIYF. CDR3 in DNA: TGTGCCAGCAGTGACTCTGTGGGCAGGGGAAACACCATATATTTT.

The sample holds many counts of this clonotype. This sequence joins TRBV4-3 and TRBJ1-1; D call uncertain. Looked up from germline, CDR1 is LGHNA and CDR2 is YSLEER. The CDR3 contains 13 residues. The V end lost 3 bases, the J end lost 4 bases, and 9 bases lay between the germline ends. CDR3 nucleotide sequence: TGCGCCAGCAGCCAGGTCGACGGCACTGAAGCTTTCTTT. The encoded protein is CASSQVDGTEAFF.